A single sample is the source of the 20 T cell receptor beta chains below, sequenced in a study of blood T cells in healthy people across ages. Primers used in a second PCR of about 7 to 12 cycles were a sample-barcoded 5' primer and a J-beta primer mix. TCRdb re-called the 5' RACE reads with MiXCR, one entry per CDR3 protein. This sample carries about 1.5 million distinct CDR3 sequences, 40% to 50% of them seen once, and the ten largest clones take roughly 7.9%. The sequencing sample was made of blood. The receptors shown here come from a woman between 18 and 30 years old in good health.

This clonotype was detected only a few times. The chain has TRBV29-1 and TRBJ1-2; no clear D gene. This CDR3 has 12 amino acids. The V and J ends lost 3 bases and 8 bases respectively, with 13 bases between them. Germline V lookup: CDR1 SQVTM, CDR2 ANQGSEA. The CDR3 sequence is CSVESGIEGYTF. In DNA form, the CDR3 reads TGCAGCGTTGAGTCCGGGATCGAGGGCTACACCTTC. The variable domain in full, completed from reference TRBV29-1 and TRBJ1-2, reads SAVISQKPSRDICQRGTSLTIQCQVDSQVTMMFWYRQQPGQSLTLIATANQGSEATYESGFVIDKFPISRPNLTFSTLTVSNMSPEDSSIYLCSVESGIEGYTFGSGTRLTVV.

This chain joins TRBV20-1 and TRBJ1-5; perhaps TRBD1 as D (5 bases). The CDR3 totals 12 residues. Trimming removed 6 bases from V and 6 bases from J, with 12 bases in between. Germline V gives CDR1 DFQATT, CDR2 SNEGSKA (reference sequence). The CDR3 region is CSATSGGQPQHF. The CDR3 DNA reads TGCAGTGCCACATCTGGGGGTCAGCCCCAGCATTTT.

This rearrangement joins TRBV12-3 or TRBV12-4 to TRBJ1-4; no clear D. There are 14 residues in the CDR3. V was cut by 3 bases and J by 3 bases, with 8 bases left in between. The CDR3 coding sequence is TGTGCCAGCAGTTTCGAGGTCCCTAATGAAAAACTGTTTTTT. Translated: CASSFEVPNEKLFF.

This clonotype has a handful of counts. The rearrangement uses TRBV29-1 and TRBJ2-1; D possibly matches TRBD1 or TRBD2 (7 bases each). CDR1 is SQVTM, CDR2 ANQGSEA, per germline. The CDR3 is 15 amino acids. The V end lost 3 bases, the J end lost 2 bases, and 14 bases lay between the germline ends. CDR3 nucleotide sequence: TGCAGCGTTGAGCGGGGAGGGGGCGCCTACAATGAGCAGTTCTTC. It yields the protein CSVERGGGAYNEQFF.

In its sample, this clonotype was seen many times. V is TRBV7-2 and J is TRBJ2-7; the match to TRBD2 covers 7 bases. In germline, CDR1 is SGHTA, CDR2 FQGNSA. V gave up 6 bases and J gave up 6 bases; unmatched junction bases: 14. CDR3 length: 15 amino acids. The CDR3 DNA reads as TGTGCCAGCAGTTCAGCACCGGGACTATCAGCCGAGCAGTACTTC. This codes for CASSSAPGLSAEQYF.

The sample holds many counts of this clonotype. The chain couples TRBV4-2 to TRBJ2-1; no firm D call. This CDR3 comprises 12 residues. The germline V gene has CDR1 LGHNA and CDR2 YNFKEQ. Trimming shortened V by 0 bases and J by 7 bases, and 4 bases separated the two germline ends. CDR3 amino acids: CASSQDRNEQFF. CDR3 coding DNA: TGTGCCAGCAGCCAAGATCGAAATGAGCAGTTCTTC.

This clonotype was recorded a few times. CDR3 in amino acids: CASSQVLAGVQETQYF. The CDR3 nucleotides are TGCGCCAGCAGCCAAGTACTAGCGGGGGTTCAAGAGACCCAGTACTTC. The chain has TRBV4-1 and TRBJ2-5; 11 nucleotides match TRBD2. V was pared by 1 base and J by 2 bases, with 3 bases of the junction left unmatched. CDR3 length: 16 residues. Germline V gene lookup returns CDR1 MGHRA and CDR2 YSYEKL.

This clonotype was observed once. This chain uses TRBV6-7 with TRBJ1-2; weak D call: TRBD1 (5 bases). TRBV6-7 is an ORF; its function is uncertain. This CDR3 spans 15 amino acids. V lost 5 bases and J lost 2, with 15 bases in between. CDR3 region: CASSMRDPENYGYTF. The CDR3 nucleotides are TGTGCCAGCAGTATGAGGGACCCTGAGAACTATGGCTACACCTTC.

The V gene is TRBV9, the J gene TRBJ1-1, with TRBD1 matching over 8 bases. CDR1 SGDLS and CDR2 YYNGEE come from the germline V gene. The CDR3 loop spans 19 amino acids. With V trimmed by 0 bases and J by 0 bases, 13 bases remained unmatched. The CDR3 DNA is TGTGCCAGCAGCGTAGTCCTGGACAGGGTCAGAGGCATGAACACTGAAGCTTTCTTT. It is translated as CASSVVLDRVRGMNTEAFF.

The table lists this clonotype with a few counts. The V and J genes are TRBV18 and TRBJ2-1; 8 bases fit TRBD2. J was trimmed by 7 bases and V by 3 bases; bases with no gene match: 8. The CDR3 is 15 residues long. Germline V gene sequence: CDR1 KGHSH, CDR2 LQKENI. CDR3 amino acids: CASSPQAGERNEQFF. CDR3 in DNA: TGTGCCAGCTCACCCCAAGCGGGAGAGCGAAATGAGCAGTTCTTC.

The chain joins TRBV19 to TRBJ2-1; the match to TRBD2 covers 10 bases. This CDR3 has 16 amino acids. Germline CDR1 and CDR2: LNHDA and SQIVND (reference sequence). The V gene end was trimmed by 1 base and the J gene end by 7 bases; junction bases not matched to a gene: 7. The CDR3 reads CASSIVSGRVGNEQFF. The CDR3 nucleotides read TGTGCCAGTAGTATAGTGAGCGGGAGGGTCGGTAATGAGCAGTTCTTC. Based on the CDR3 plus reference TRBV19 and TRBJ2-1, the full variable domain is DGGITQSPKYLFRKEGQNVTLSCEQNLNHDAMYWYRQDPGQGLRLIYYSQIVNDFQKGDIAEGYSVSREKKESFPLTVTSAQKNPTAFYLCASSIVSGRVGNEQFFGPGTRLTVL.

The chain has TRBV7-2 and TRBJ2-4; 10 bases fit TRBD1. With the DNA end fitting TRBJ2-7 better, the J assignment may be wrong. Germline CDR1 reads SGHTA; CDR2 reads FQGNSA. The CDR3 consists of 16 residues. The CDR3 region has the DNA TGTGCCAGCAGCTTACCTCCGGGACAGGGGTTCCACGAGCAGTACTTC. This sequence encodes CASSLPPGQGFHEQYF.

V usage is TRBV20-1 and J usage is TRBJ2-1, with 8 bases identical to TRBD2. CDR1 and CDR2 from the germline V gene are DFQATT and SNEGSKA (reference sequence). This CDR3 region has 15 residues. J was trimmed by 2 bases and V by 1 base; bases with no gene match: 4. Written as DNA, the CDR3 is TGCAGTGCTAGAGCCATAGCGGGAACCTACAATGAGCAGTTCTTC. Its translation: CSARAIAGTYNEQFF.

This clonotype was seen only once. The junction departs from germline at one end; a sequencing error may be responsible. The chain links TRBV10-3 to TRBJ2-2; 12 bases line up with TRBD1. Looked up from germline, CDR1 is ENHRY and CDR2 is SYGVKD. CDR3 length equals 18 residues. CDR3: CAISERGTGGGNAGELFF. CDR3 in DNA: TGTGCCATCAGTGAACGAGGGACAGGGGGCGGGAACGCCGGGGAGCTGTTTTTT.

This clonotype appeared a few times. The chain couples TRBV3-1 to TRBJ1-1; 10 bases are a match to TRBD1. The CDR3 has 14 residues. J gave up 6 bases and V 3 bases, and 4 bases lay outside the gene matches. The germline V gene has CDR1 LGHDT and CDR2 YNNKEL (reference sequence). This chain's CDR3 is CASSHAGQGSEAFF. For the CDR3, the DNA is TGTGCCAGCAGCCATGCGGGACAGGGGTCTGAAGCTTTCTTT.

The chain couples TRBV7-2 to TRBJ2-3; 12 positions agree with TRBD2. This CDR3 spans 16 amino acids. Trimming cost V 5 bases and J 10 bases; bases outside gene matches: 13. Germline V lookup: CDR1 SGHTA, CDR2 FQGNSA. CDR3: CASSLRTSGVQGAQYF. In DNA form, the CDR3 reads TGTGCCAGCAGCCTAAGGACTAGCGGGGTGCAGGGGGCGCAGTATTTT.

This chain joins TRBV3-1 and TRBJ2-7; 7 bases map to TRBD1. Germline V gene data show CDR1 as LGHDT and CDR2 as YNNKEL (reference sequence). Unmatched junction bases numbered 11, after V lost 5 bases and J lost 7 bases. The CDR3 is 14 residues long. Here the CDR3 DNA reads TGTGCCAGCAGCACAGGGGATTTCTACGTTGAGCAGTACTTC. Translated, it gives CASSTGDFYVEQYF.

This clonotype was seen only a few times. The CDR3, as DNA: TGTGCCAGCAGTCCACAGATTTCTGTCAATGAGCAGTTCTTC. Its protein product is CASSPQISVNEQFF. This chain uses TRBV2 with TRBJ2-1; no reliable D call. Germline-derived CDR1 and CDR2 are SNHLY and FYNNEI. V dropped 5 bases and J dropped 6 bases, with 14 bases sitting between them. There are 14 residues in the CDR3.

The gene calls are TRBV20-1 and TRBJ1-1, with D unresolved. The CDR3 length is 13 residues. The germline CDR1 and CDR2 sequences are DFQATT and SNEGSKA (reference sequence). V was pared by 5 bases and J by 1 base, with 11 bases between. CDR3: CSAGVDKNTEAFF. As DNA, the CDR3 is TGCAGTGCTGGGGTTGATAAGAACACTGAAGCTTTCTTT.

This clonotype has ten or more counts. V and J are TRBV20-1 and TRBJ2-1, with D tentatively TRBD1 or TRBD2 (5 bases each). The CDR3 length is 15 residues. Germline CDR1 is DFQATT and CDR2 is SNEGSKA (reference sequence). Between the trimmed V and J ends, which lost 0 bases and 6 bases, there was a span of 15 bases. The CDR3 loop is CSARDKMYGANEQFF. The CDR3 bases are TGCAGTGCTAGAGATAAAATGTACGGGGCCAATGAGCAGTTCTTC.